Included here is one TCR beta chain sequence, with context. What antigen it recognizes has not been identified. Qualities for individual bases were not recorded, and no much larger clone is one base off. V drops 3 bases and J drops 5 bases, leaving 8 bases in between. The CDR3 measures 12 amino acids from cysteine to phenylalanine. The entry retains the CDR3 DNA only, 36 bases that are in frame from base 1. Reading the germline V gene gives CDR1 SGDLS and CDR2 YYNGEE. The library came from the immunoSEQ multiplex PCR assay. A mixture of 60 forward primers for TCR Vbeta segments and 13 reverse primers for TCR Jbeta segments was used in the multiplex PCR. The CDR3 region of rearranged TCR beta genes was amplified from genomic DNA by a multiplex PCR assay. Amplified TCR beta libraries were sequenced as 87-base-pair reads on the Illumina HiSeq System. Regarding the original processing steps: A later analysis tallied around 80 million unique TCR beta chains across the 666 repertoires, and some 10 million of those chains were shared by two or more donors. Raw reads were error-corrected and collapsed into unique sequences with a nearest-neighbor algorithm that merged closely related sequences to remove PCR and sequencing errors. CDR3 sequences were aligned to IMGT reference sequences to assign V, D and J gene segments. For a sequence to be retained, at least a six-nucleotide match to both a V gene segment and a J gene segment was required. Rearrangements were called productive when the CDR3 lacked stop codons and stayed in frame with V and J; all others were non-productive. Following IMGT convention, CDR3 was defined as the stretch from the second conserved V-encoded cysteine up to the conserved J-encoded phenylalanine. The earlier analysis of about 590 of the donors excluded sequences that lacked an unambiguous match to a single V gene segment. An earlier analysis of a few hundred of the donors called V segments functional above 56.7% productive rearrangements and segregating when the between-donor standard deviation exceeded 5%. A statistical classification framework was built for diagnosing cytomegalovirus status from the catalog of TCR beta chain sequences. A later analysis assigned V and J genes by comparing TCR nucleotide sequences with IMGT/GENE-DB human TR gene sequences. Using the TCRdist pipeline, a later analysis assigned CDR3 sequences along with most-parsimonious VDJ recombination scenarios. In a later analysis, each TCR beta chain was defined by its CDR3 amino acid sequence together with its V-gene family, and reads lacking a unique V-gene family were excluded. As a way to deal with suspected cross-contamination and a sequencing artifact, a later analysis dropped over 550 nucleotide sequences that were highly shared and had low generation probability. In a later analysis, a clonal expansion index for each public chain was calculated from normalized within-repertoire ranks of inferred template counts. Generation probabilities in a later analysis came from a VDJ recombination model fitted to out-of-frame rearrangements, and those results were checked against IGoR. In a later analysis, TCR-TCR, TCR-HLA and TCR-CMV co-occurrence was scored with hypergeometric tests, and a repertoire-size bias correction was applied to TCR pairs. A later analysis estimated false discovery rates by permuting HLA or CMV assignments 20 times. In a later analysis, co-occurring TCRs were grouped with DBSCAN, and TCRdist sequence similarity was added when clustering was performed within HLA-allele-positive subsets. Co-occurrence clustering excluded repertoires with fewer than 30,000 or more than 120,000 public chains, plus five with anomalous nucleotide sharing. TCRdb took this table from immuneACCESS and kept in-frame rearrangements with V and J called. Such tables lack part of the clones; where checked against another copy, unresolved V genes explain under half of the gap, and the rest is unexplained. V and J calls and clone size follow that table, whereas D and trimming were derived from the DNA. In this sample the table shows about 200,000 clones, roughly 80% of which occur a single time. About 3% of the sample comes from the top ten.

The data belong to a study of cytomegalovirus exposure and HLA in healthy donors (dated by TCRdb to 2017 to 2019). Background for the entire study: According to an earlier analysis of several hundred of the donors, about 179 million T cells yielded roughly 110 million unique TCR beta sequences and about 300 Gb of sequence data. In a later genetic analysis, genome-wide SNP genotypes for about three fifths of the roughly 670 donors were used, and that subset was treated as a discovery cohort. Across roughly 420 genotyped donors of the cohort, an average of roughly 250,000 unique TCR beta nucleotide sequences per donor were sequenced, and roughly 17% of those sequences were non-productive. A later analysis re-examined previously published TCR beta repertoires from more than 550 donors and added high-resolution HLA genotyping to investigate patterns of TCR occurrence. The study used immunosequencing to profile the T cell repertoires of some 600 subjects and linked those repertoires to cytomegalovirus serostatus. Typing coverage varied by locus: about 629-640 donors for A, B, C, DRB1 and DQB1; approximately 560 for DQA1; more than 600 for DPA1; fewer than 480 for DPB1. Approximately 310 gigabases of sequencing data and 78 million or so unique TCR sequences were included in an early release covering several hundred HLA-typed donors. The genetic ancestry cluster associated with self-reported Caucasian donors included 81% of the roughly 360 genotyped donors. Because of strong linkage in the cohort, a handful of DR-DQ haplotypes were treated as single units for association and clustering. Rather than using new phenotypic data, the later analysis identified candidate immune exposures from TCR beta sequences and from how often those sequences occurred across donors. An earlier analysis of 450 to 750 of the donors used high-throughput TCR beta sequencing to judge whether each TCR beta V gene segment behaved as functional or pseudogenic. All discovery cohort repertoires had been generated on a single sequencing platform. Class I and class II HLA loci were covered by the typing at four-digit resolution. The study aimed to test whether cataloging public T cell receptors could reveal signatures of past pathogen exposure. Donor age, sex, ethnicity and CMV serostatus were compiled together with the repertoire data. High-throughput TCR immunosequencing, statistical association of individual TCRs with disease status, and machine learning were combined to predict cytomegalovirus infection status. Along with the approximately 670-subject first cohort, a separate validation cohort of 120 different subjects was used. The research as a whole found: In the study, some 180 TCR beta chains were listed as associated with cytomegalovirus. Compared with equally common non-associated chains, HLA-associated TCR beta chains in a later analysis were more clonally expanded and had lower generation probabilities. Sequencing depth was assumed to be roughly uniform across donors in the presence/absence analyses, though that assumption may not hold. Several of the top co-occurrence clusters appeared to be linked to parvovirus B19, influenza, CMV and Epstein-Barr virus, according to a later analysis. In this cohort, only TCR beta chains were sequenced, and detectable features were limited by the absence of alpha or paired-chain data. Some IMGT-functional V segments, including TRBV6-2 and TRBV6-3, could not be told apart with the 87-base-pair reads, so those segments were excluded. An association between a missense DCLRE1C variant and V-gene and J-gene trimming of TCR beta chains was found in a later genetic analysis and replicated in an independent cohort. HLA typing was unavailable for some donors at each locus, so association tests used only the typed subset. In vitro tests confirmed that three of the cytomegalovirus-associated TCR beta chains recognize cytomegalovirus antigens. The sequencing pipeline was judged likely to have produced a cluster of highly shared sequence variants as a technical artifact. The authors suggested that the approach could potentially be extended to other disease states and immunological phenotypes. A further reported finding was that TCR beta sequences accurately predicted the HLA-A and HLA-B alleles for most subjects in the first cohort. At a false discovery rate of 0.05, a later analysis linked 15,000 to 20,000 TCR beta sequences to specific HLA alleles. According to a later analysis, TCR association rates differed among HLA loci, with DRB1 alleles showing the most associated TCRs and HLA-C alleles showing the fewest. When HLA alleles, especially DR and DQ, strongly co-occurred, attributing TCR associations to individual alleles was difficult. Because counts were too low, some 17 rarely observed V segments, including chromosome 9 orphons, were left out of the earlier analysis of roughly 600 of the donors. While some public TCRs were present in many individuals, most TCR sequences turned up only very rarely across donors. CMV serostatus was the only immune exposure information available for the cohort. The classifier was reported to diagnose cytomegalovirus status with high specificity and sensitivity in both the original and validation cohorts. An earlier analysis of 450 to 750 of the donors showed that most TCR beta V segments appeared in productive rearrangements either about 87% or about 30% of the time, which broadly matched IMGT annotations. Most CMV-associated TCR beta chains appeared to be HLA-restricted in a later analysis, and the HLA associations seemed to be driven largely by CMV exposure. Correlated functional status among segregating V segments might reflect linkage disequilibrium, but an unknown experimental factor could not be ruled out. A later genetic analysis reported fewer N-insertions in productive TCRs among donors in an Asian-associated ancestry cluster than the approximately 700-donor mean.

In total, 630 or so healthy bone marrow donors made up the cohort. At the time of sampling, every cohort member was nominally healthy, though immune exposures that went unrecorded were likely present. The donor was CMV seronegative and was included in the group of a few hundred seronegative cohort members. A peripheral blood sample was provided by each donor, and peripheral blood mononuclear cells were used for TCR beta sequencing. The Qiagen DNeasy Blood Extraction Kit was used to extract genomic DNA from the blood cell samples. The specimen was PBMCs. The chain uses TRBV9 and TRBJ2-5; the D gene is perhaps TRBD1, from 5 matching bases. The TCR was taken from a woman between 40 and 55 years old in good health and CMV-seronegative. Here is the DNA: TGTGCCAGCAGCGGTAGGGGCGAGACCCAGTACTTC. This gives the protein CASSGRGETQYF.